Sequencing of this TCR beta chain was carried out in a study of blood T cell repertoires in COVID-19 (dated by TCRdb to the early 2020s). Notes on the research overall: The collaborator samples originated in the United States, Italy and Spain and spanned the acute and convalescent phases of COVID-19. The samples were drawn from two sources: the first 160 participants of the ongoing ImmuneRACE study, and about 1,300 subjects contributed by 6 global collaborators. The repertoires were made available in a free public database intended to serve as a resource for research on the immune response to SARS-CoV-2. Where available, HLA class I and class II types were taken from metadata supplied by the sample provider and were not determined by assay-based typing. The dataset comprised deeply sampled blood TCRbeta repertoires from subjects exposed to, actively infected with, or recovered from COVID-19. The prospective study material was composed of cDNA or gDNA derived from T cells, B-cell-depleted T cells, or PBMCs. A de-identified subject ID, COVID-19 status, age in years and sex were almost always included in the sample metadata.

TCRbeta CDR3 regions were amplified from genomic DNA using the immunoSEQ Assay, a bias-controlled multiplex PCR. Under the source paper's analysis protocol: The number of nucleated cells in each sample was estimated from the amplification of reference gene primers within the assay. To quantify the absolute abundance of each unique TCRbeta CDR3 rearrangement, sequence reads were collapsed and filtered. For each sample, productive Simpson clonality was calculated as the square root of Simpson's diversity index over productive rearrangements. The table was pulled from immuneACCESS by TCRdb, which kept in-frame rearrangements only. Such tables lose some clones; where checked, under half of the loss comes from unresolved V genes, and the rest has no known cause. The DNA gave D and trimming, while V, J and clone size come from that table. The sample records fewer than 130,000 clones, roughly nine tenths of which are singletons. The ten largest clones represent approximately 5% of the sample.

Beyond this particular receptor, the publication reports: Clinical and demographic metadata were provided uncurated, with the amount varying by source and participant.

Collaborating institutions collected whole blood in K2EDTA tubes following their own protocols. For TCRbeta analysis, collaborators shipped samples in one of three forms: frozen whole blood, isolated PBMCs, or DNA extracted from either of those sample types. The CDR3 sequence holds 15 residues, the cysteine and phenylalanine included. Only CDR3 DNA remains: 45 bases, in frame from the first base. V trim: 6 bases; J trim: 2 bases; unmatched bases: 10. For CDR1 and CDR2, the germline V gene (reference sequence) lists LNHDA and SQIVND. In regard to this clone: Its antigen target is currently unknown. No much larger clone exists at a distance of one base, and base qualities are not known.

This TCR derives from a human donor in a cohort sampled during active COVID-19. The material sequenced was peripheral blood. The rearranged segments are TRBV19 and TRBJ2-7; TRBD1 fits 7 bases in the junction. The DNA sequence follows: TGTGCCAGTAGCGTCCGGACAGGTGAAACCTACGAGCAGTACTTC. Its protein is CASSVRTGETYEQYF.